The 14 T cell receptor beta chains listed next were all sequenced from one sample in a study of blood T cells in healthy people across ages. Together with a sample-barcoded 5' primer, a J-beta primer mix was included in a second PCR lasting about 6 to 11 cycles. Each CDR3 protein is one row after TCRdb ran MiXCR on the 5' RACE reads. Here the sample spans hundreds of thousands of distinct CDR3 sequences, roughly a quarter being singletons. Source material: blood. The receptor set was obtained from a woman aged 70-85 years in good health.

The table lists this clonotype with many counts. The rearrangement links TRBV6-5 to TRBJ2-5, with TRBD2 identical over 7 bases. The germline CDR1 and CDR2 sequences are MNHEY and SVGAGI. J gave up 4 bases and V 3 bases, and 2 bases lay outside the gene matches. There are 13 residues in the CDR3. CDR3: CASSYGTTETQYF. The CDR3 DNA sequence: TGTGCCAGCAGTTATGGGACTACAGAGACCCAGTACTTC.

The sample holds a few counts of this clonotype. This rearrangement joins TRBV6-5 to TRBJ1-3; 8 positions agree with TRBD1. Germline V gene sequence: CDR1 MNHEY, CDR2 SVGAGI. This CDR3 spans 14 amino acids. The ends lost 6 bases at V and 4 bases at J; junction bases unmatched: 5. The CDR3 nucleotides read TGTGCCAGCAGACCGACAGGGGTCGGAAACACCATATATTTT. This codes for CASRPTGVGNTIYF.

The rearrangement joins TRBV28 to TRBJ2-6; D is unresolved. Germline-derived CDR1 and CDR2 are MDHEN and SYDVKM. The V gene lost 3 bases and the J gene lost 4 bases, with 10 bases spanning the gap. The CDR3 is 15 residues long. CDR3 sequence: CASSFPTAGANVLTF. CDR3 nucleotide sequence: TGTGCCAGCAGTTTTCCGACGGCCGGGGCCAACGTCCTGACTTTC.

Only a few counts were recorded for this clonotype. This chain joins TRBV20-1 and TRBJ2-5; unclear D gene. V lost 3 bases, J lost 0 bases, and 14 bases lay in between. Germline V gene data show CDR1 as DFQATT and CDR2 as SNEGSKA (reference sequence). This CDR3 has 15 residues. The CDR3 coding sequence is TGCAGTGCTAGGGAAGGAACTGCGAACCAAGAGACCCAGTACTTC. This codes for CSAREGTANQETQYF.

J is TRBJ1-1 and V is TRBV7-9, with D unresolved. The CDR3 is 12 residues long. Trimming shortened V by 5 bases and J by 4 bases, and 8 bases separated the two germline ends. Germline-derived CDR1 and CDR2 are SEHNR and FQNEAQ (reference sequence). Written as DNA, the CDR3 is TGTGCCAGCAGCATGGAGGCCACTGAAGCTTTCTTT. Encoded protein: CASSMEATEAFF.

The chain couples TRBV9 to TRBJ2-3, with 7 bases lining up with TRBD2. CDR1 SGDLS and CDR2 YYNGEE come from the germline V gene. The ends lost 3 bases at V and 1 base at J; junction bases unmatched: 11. There are 17 residues in the CDR3. The chain's CDR3 is CASSALGEGRGTDTQYF. CDR3 nucleotides: TGTGCCAGCAGCGCTCTAGGGGAGGGCCGAGGCACAGATACGCAGTATTTT.

There are a few counts of this clonotype. The rearrangement links TRBV18 to TRBJ2-1; tentative D call: TRBD2 (5 bases). The J call may be incorrect, as the DNA end agrees better with TRBJ2-7. Germline CDR1 reads KGHSH; CDR2 reads LQKENI. The CDR3 loop spans 14 amino acids. The CDR3 DNA reads TGTGCCAGCTCACAGGGCCAGAGGGACTACGAGCAGTACTTC. Protein: CASSQGQRDYEQYF.

This rearrangement joins TRBV7-9 to TRBJ1-5; 8 bases are a match to TRBD1. Germline V gene lookup returns CDR1 SEHNR and CDR2 FQNEAQ (reference sequence). V shed 4 bases, J shed 3 bases, and the junction held 8 bases outside the gene matches. The CDR3 extends over 16 amino acids. CDR3 nucleotides: TGTGCCAGCAGCTCGGCCGGGACAGGCCACAATCAGCCCCAGCATTTT. Translated: CASSSAGTGHNQPQHF.

This clonotype was observed a few times. The CDR3 DNA sequence: TGTGCCAGCAGCCCGGGACTAGCGGCCAATGAGCAGTTCTTC. Protein: CASSPGLAANEQFF. This sequence joins TRBV11-2 and TRBJ2-1, with 11 bases aligning to TRBD2. V was pared by 5 bases and J by 6 bases, with 3 bases of the junction left unmatched. The length of the CDR3 is 14 residues. Germline-derived CDR1 and CDR2 are SGHAT and FQNNGV.

This clonotype was counted a few times. V and J are TRBV9 and TRBJ2-5, with TRBD1 matching 8 bases. V lost 3 bases, J lost 5 bases, and 3 bases stayed unmatched. Looked up from germline, CDR1 is SGDLS and CDR2 is YYNGEE. CDR3 length: 13 residues. The CDR3 loop reads CASSEDRDETQYF. The CDR3, as DNA: TGTGCCAGCAGCGAGGACAGGGACGAGACCCAGTACTTC. The full variable domain, in which reference TRBV9 and TRBJ2-5 provide the parts outside the CDR3, is DSGVTQTPKHLITATGQRVTLRCSPRSGDLSVYWYQQSLDQGLQFLIQYYNGEERAKGNILERFSAQQFPDLHSELNLSSLELGDSALYFCASSEDRDETQYFGPGTRLLVL.

This clonotype was observed a handful of times. This chain links TRBV7-2 with TRBJ2-1, with 8 bases that match TRBD2. The CDR3 consists of 13 residues. V gave up 7 bases and J gave up 7 bases; unmatched junction bases: 6. From germline, CDR1 is SGHTA and CDR2 FQGNSA. In DNA, the CDR3 is TGTGCCAGCACGGGGCGGGGGGCGAATGAGCAGTTCTTC. Amino acids: CASTGRGANEQFF.

Only a few counts were recorded for this clonotype. The chain is built from TRBV6-2 or TRBV6-3 and TRBJ2-5; a possible D gene is TRBD2 (7 bases). The DNA end is a closer match to TRBJ2-7, so the J assignment may be wrong. This CDR3 is 14 amino acids long. Germline V gene sequence: CDR1 MNHEY, CDR2 SVGEGT. Here the CDR3 reads CASSLQGTTYEQYF. Written as DNA, the CDR3 is TGTGCCAGCAGTCTCCAGGGGACTACCTACGAGCAGTACTTC.

This clonotype appeared a few times. The chain recombines TRBV28 with TRBJ2-1; D gene uncertain. The V gene's germline CDR1 is MDHEN and CDR2 SYDVKM. This CDR3 is 15 amino acids long. V was clipped by 6 bases and J by 2 bases, with 14 bases between them. This CDR3 is CASSRGPFPYNEQFF. CDR3 DNA sequence: TGTGCCAGCAGCAGAGGACCTTTCCCCTACAATGAGCAGTTCTTC. The variable domain in full, with the rest retrieved from reference TRBV28 and TRBJ2-1, is DVKVTQSSRYLVKRTGEKVFLECVQDMDHENMFWYRQDPGLGLRLIYFSYDVKMKEKGDIPEGYSVSREKKERFSLILESASTNQTSMYLCASSRGPFPYNEQFFGPGTRLTVL.

The rearrangement uses TRBV29-1 and TRBJ2-5; 9 bases are shared with TRBD1. The trim removed 3 bases at V and 5 bases at J, leaving 4 bases unmatched. CDR3 length: 13 amino acids. Germline CDR1 and CDR2: SQVTM and ANQGSEA. The CDR3 DNA reads as TGCAGCGTTGAGGACAGGGGTGGGGAGACCCAGTACTTC. It yields the protein CSVEDRGGETQYF.